A single sample gave rise to the 18 T cell receptor beta chains below, sequenced in a study of cytomegalovirus exposure and HLA in healthy donors. PCR amplification relied on 60 Vbeta primers (plus 13 Jbeta primers). The assay was immunoSEQ multiplex PCR, and TCRdb's table has in-frame clones only and misses some. In the table there are 110,000 to 150,000 clones, 60% to 85% of which are singletons. The specimen was PBMCs. The receptors come from a man aged 30-40 years in good health and CMV-seronegative.

Only one count was recorded for this clone. The chain carries TRBV9 and TRBJ2-3; D is unresolved. Germline V gene data show CDR1 as SGDLS and CDR2 as YYNGEE. Trimming took off 0 bases at V and 5 bases at J, with 4 bases between the two ends. The CDR3 is 12 residues long. The chain's CDR3 is CASSVDRDTQYF. The CDR3 DNA reads TGTGCCAGCAGCGTAGATCGAGATACGCAGTATTTT.

This chain links TRBV10-3 with TRBJ2-1, with 9 bases identical to TRBD2. J was trimmed by 8 bases and V by 9 bases; bases with no gene match: 8. The germline V gene has CDR1 ENHRY and CDR2 SYGVKD. This CDR3 contains 13 residues. The DNA of the CDR3 is TGTGCCATTAGCGGGGGTGGGTGGGATGAGCAGTTCTTC. Translation: CAISGGGWDEQFF.

The CDR3 is CSVEEVASTDTQYF. The DNA of the CDR3 is TGCAGCGTTGAAGAGGTAGCTAGCACAGATACGCAGTATTTT. The chain is built from TRBV29-1 and TRBJ2-3; no definite D call. The CDR3 loop spans 14 amino acids. Germline lookup yields CDR1 SQVTM and CDR2 ANQGSEA. The V end was cut by 0 bases, the J end by 0 bases, with 7 bases between.

The chain couples TRBV28 to TRBJ1-2; 7 bases agree with TRBD1. The CDR3 is 14 residues long. CDR1 and CDR2 from the germline V gene are MDHEN and SYDVKM. The ends lost 5 bases at V and 4 bases at J; junction bases unmatched: 7. CDR3 sequence reads: CASSPTGTIYGYTF. The CDR3, as DNA: TGTGCCAGCAGTCCGACAGGGACAATCTATGGCTACACCTTC.

The V call is TRBV9, the J call TRBJ2-3; a possible D gene is TRBD2 (5 bases). This CDR3 comprises 18 residues. Germline V gene sequence: CDR1 SGDLS, CDR2 YYNGEE. Trimming stripped 0 bases from V and 7 bases from J, with 24 bases between. In DNA, the CDR3 is TGTGCCAGCAGCGTAGGTGGTAGCGCGTACTCCAGAGAAAATACGCAGTATTTT. Its protein is CASSVGGSAYSRENTQYF.

This rearrangement joins TRBV5-8 to TRBJ2-7; D ambiguous. The V gene lost 0 bases and the J gene lost 3 bases, with 10 bases spanning the gap. Per germline, CDR1 SGHTS and CDR2 YDEGEE. The length of the CDR3 is 14 residues. DNA for the CDR3: TGTGCCAGCAGCTTGGAGACACACCGCTACGAGCAGTACTTC. This translates into CASSLETHRYEQYF.

CDR3 bases: TGTGCCAGCAGCCCAGGGGGCCGAGAGACCCAGTACTTC. Translated, it gives CASSPGGRETQYF. The J gene is TRBJ2-5, the V gene TRBV7-9; 8 bases agree with TRBD1. V gave up 5 bases and J gave up 4 bases; unmatched junction bases: 3. The length of the CDR3 is 13 residues. Germline assignment: CDR1 SEHNR and CDR2 FQNEAQ (reference sequence).

The chain joins TRBV28 to TRBJ1-2; a possible D gene is TRBD1 (6 bases). The CDR3 runs 15 residues. The germline V and J ends were trimmed by 6 bases and 4 bases, with 18 bases remaining between them. Germline CDR1 and CDR2: MDHEN and SYDVKM. The CDR3: CASRLIQGGGYGYTF. CDR3 bases: TGTGCCAGCAGATTGATACAGGGTGGGGGCTATGGCTACACCTTC.

V usage is TRBV5-1 and J usage is TRBJ1-2; 7 bases fit TRBD1. Trimming removed 4 bases from V and 0 bases from J; junction bases left unmatched: 12. The CDR3 covers 17 residues. The germline CDR1 and CDR2 sequences are SGHRS and YFSETQ. CDR3 coding DNA: TGCGCCAGCAGCCTGGGGTGGACAGGCTCGGCTAACTATGGCTACACCTTC. This translates into CASSLGWTGSANYGYTF.

J is TRBJ2-3 and V is TRBV2; possible D gene TRBD2, 5 bases. The V gene lost 7 bases and the J gene lost 7 bases, with 15 bases spanning the gap. The CDR3 contains 13 residues. Germline CDR1 and CDR2: SNHLY and FYNNEI. CDR3 residues: CASTEGMRNTQYF. The CDR3 bases are TGTGCCAGCACTGAGGGCATGCGAAATACGCAGTATTTT.

The gene calls are TRBV28 and TRBJ2-1, with TRBD2 identical over 9 bases. Germline V gene data show CDR1 as MDHEN and CDR2 as SYDVKM. The CDR3 extends over 15 amino acids. Trimming removed 7 bases from V and 7 bases from J; junction bases left unmatched: 11. The DNA of the CDR3 is TGTGCCAGCAAGGGTAGCGGGGGTTCATGGAATGAGCAGTTCTTC. Its protein is CASKGSGGSWNEQFF. The variable domain in full, with the rest retrieved from reference TRBV28 and TRBJ2-1, is DVKVTQSSRYLVKRTGEKVFLECVQDMDHENMFWYRQDPGLGLRLIYFSYDVKMKEKGDIPEGYSVSREKKERFSLILESASTNQTSMYLCASKGSGGSWNEQFFGPGTRLTVL.

The chain employs TRBV6-1 and TRBJ1-4, with 7 bases identical to TRBD1. Germline V gene sequence: CDR1 MNHNS, CDR2 SASEGT. V dropped 5 bases and J dropped 6; count of bases not matched to a gene: 6. The length of the CDR3 is 14 residues. This CDR3 is CASSMTGYDEKLFF. The CDR3 DNA follows: TGTGCCAGCAGTATGACAGGGTATGATGAAAAACTGTTTTTT.

The V gene is TRBV5-1, the J gene TRBJ2-1, with 9 bases matching TRBD1. The CDR3 covers 16 residues. Germline V gene sequence: CDR1 SGHRS, CDR2 YFSETQ. Trimming at V came to 3 bases and at J to 2 bases, leaving 6 bases not matched to a gene. CDR3 amino acids: CASSSSDRGPYNEQFF. The CDR3 region has the DNA TGCGCCAGCAGCTCTTCGGACAGGGGTCCCTACAATGAGCAGTTCTTC.

This clone was picked up a small number of times. The chain joins TRBV15 to TRBJ1-3; no definite D call. Trimming took 0 bases from V and 4 from J, leaving 16 bases between them. Germline CDR1 and CDR2: LNHNV and YYDKDF (reference sequence). The CDR3 runs to 17 residues. DNA for the CDR3: TGTGCCACCAGCAGAGACCCTAGAGGGTCGGCGGGAAACACCATATATTTT. Its translation: CATSRDPRGSAGNTIYF.

The rearrangement uses TRBV5-4 and TRBJ1-4; TRBD1 matches at 8 bases. The CDR3 contains 15 residues. The germline V gene has CDR1 SGHNT and CDR2 YYREEE (reference sequence). With V trimmed by 4 bases and J by 1 base, 3 bases remained unmatched. The CDR3 here is CASSGGQGTNEKLFF. Here the CDR3 DNA reads TGTGCCAGCAGCGGCGGACAGGGAACTAATGAAAAACTGTTTTTT.

The rearrangement links TRBV6-1 to TRBJ2-7; the match to TRBD1 covers 9 bases. Germline values: CDR1 MNHNS, CDR2 SASEGT. V shed 5 bases and J 5 bases; nucleotides not matched to a gene: 10. CDR3 length: 15 amino acids. The CDR3 nucleotides read TGTGCCAGCAGTCCCCCGGGACAGGGTTACGACGAGCAGTACTTC. As protein: CASSPPGQGYDEQYF.

This clone has only one observation. Other DNA sequences within the sample encode an identical CDR3. This chain joins TRBV5-1 and TRBJ2-2; maybe TRBD2 (6 bases). The V end lost 3 bases, the J end lost 0 bases, and 6 bases lay between the germline ends. CDR1 SGHRS and CDR2 YFSETQ come from the germline V gene. The CDR3 spans 14 residues. The CDR3 coding sequence is TGCGCCAGCAGCTGGGACTCGAACACCGGGGAGCTGTTTTTT. Amino acids: CASSWDSNTGELFF.

The CDR3 spells CASKDTSGGFKNIQYF. The DNA of the CDR3 is TGCGCCAGCAAGGACACTAGCGGGGGGTTCAAAAACATTCAGTACTTC. The V call is TRBV5-1, the J call TRBJ2-4, with 12 positions matching TRBD2. Germline V gene data show CDR1 as SGHRS and CDR2 as YFSETQ. There are 16 residues in the CDR3. With 6 bases clipped from V and 3 bases from J, the junction kept 7 bases outside the gene matches.